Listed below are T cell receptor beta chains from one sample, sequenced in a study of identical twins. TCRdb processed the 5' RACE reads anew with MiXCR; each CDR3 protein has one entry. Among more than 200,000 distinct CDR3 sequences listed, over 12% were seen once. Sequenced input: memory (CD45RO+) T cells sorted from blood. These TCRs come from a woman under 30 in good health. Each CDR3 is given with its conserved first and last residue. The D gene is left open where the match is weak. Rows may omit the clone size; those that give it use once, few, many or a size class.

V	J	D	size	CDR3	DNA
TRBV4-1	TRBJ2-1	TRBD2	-	CASSQEQRGTYNEQFF	TGCGCCAGCAGCCAAGAACAGCGGGGAACCTACAATGAGCAGTTCTTC
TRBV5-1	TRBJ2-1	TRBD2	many	CASSPGTSGSVDEQFF	TGCGCCAGCAGCCCCGGGACTAGCGGGAGTGTCGATGAGCAGTTCTTC
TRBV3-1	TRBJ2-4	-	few	CASSQVSRGDIQYF	TGTGCCAGCAGCCAAGTGTCGAGGGGCGACATTCAGTACTTC
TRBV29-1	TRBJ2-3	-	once	CSAEGVGLLRDTQYF	TGCAGCGCCGAGGGGGTGGGACTGTTACGAGATACGCAGTATTTT
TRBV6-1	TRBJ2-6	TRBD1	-	CASSPRQGGANVLTF	TGTGCCAGCAGCCCCCGACAGGGAGGGGCCAACGTCCTGACTTTC
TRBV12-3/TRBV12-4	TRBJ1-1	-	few	CASSLHQSNTEAFF	TGTGCCAGCAGTTTACACCAGTCGAACACTGAAGCTTTCTTT
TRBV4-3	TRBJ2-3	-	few	CASSQDRSDTQYF	TGCGCCAGCAGCCAAGACCGATCAGATACGCAGTATTTT
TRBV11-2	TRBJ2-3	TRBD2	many	CASSLGLAGLTNTQYF	TGTGCCAGCAGCTTGGGACTAGCGGGCCTCACGAATACGCAGTATTTT
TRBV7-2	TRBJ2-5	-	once	CASSLASGEQETQYF	TGTGCCAGCAGCTTAGCCTCGGGGGAACAAGAGACCCAGTACTTC
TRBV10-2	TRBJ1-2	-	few	CASSESDTNYGYTF	TGCGCCAGCAGTGAGTCTGACACTAACTATGGCTACACCTTC
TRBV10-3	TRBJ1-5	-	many	CAIGAGEDDQPQHF	TGTGCCATCGGGGCCGGGGAGGATGATCAGCCCCAGCATTTT
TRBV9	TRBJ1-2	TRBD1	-	CASTETGGDYGYTF	TGTGCCAGCACCGAGACAGGGGGGGACTATGGCTACACCTTC
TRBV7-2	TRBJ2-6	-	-	CASSLDARANVLTF	TGTGCCAGCAGCTTGGACGCAAGGGCCAACGTCCTGACTTTC
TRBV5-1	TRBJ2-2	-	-	CASRSPGTRTGELFF	TGCGCCAGCCGTTCCCCGGGAACCCGGACCGGGGAGCTGTTTTTT
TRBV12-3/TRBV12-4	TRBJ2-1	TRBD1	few	CASRDGSGGNEQFF	TGTGCCAGCAGAGACGGGTCAGGGGGCAATGAGCAGTTCTTC
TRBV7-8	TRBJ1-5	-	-	CASSLAQGQGNQPQHF	TGTGCCAGCAGCTTAGCGCAGGGGCAGGGGAATCAGCCCCAGCATTTT
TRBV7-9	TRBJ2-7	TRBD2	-	CASSTGLWTSGSYEQYF	TGTGCCAGCAGCACGGGGCTATGGACTAGCGGGAGCTACGAGCAGTACTTC
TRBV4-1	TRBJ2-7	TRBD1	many	CASSHDRGPYEQYF	TGCGCCAGCAGCCACGACAGGGGTCCGTACGAGCAGTACTTC
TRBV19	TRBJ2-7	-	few	CASSIRNGYEQYF	TGTGCCAGTAGTATCCGGAACGGCTACGAGCAGTACTTC
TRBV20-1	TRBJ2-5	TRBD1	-	CSAQQGAEIRANF	TGCAGTGCTCAACAGGGGGCGGAGATAAGAGCCAACTTC
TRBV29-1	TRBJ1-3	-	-	CSVGAGPSGNTIYF	TGCAGCGTTGGAGCAGGTCCCTCTGGAAACACCATATATTTT
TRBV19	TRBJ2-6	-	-	CASKLGSGANVLTF	TGTGCCAGTAAGCTGGGATCTGGGGCCAACGTCCTGACTTTC
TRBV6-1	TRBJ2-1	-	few	CASSRTGSGGQFF	TGTGCCAGCAGTCGGACTGGCAGTGGGGGGCAGTTCTTC
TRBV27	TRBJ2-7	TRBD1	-	CASSPLLSDRGSSYEQYF	TGTGCCAGCAGTCCTCTACTCTCGGACAGGGGGAGCTCCTACGAGCAGTACTTC
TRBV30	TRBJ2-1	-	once	CAWSPLWNSGSEQFF	TGTGCCTGGAGCCCCCTCTGGAATTCCGGCAGTGAGCAGTTCTTC
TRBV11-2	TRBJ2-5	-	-	CASSLAAGDRETQYF	TGTGCCAGCAGCTTAGCGGCAGGGGATAGAGAGACCCAGTACTTC
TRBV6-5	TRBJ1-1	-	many	CASSYSGLMNTEAFF	TGTGCCAGCAGTTACTCGGGCCTAATGAACACTGAAGCTTTCTTT
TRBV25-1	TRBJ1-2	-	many	CASSEWDFSGYTF	TGTGCCAGCAGTGAATGGGATTTTAGTGGCTACACCTTC